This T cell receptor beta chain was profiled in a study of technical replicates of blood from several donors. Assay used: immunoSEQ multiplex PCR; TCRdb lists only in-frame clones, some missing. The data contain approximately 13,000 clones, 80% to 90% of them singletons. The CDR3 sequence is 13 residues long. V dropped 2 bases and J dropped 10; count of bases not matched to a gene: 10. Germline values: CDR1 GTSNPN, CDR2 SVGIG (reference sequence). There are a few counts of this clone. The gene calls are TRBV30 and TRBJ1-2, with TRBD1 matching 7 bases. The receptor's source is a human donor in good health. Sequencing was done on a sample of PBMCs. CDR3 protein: CAWSLTGQSAYTF. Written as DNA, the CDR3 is TGTGCCTGGAGTTTGACGGGACAGTCGGCCTACACCTTC.